Below are 30 T cell receptor beta chains sequenced from a single sample in a study of T-cell memory formation after mild COVID-19. TCRdb re-analysed the 5' RACE reads in MiXCR, keeping a single row per CDR3 protein. The sample contains some 150,000 distinct CDR3 sequences, roughly 6.2% of which appear only once. Sequencing was done on a sample of PBMCs or a T cell subset sorted from them (not recorded which). The origin of the receptors is an adult woman who had mild COVID-19 (a few samples of this study predate the infection). Cell type and time point are not known.

The rearrangement joins TRBV4-2 to TRBJ2-1, with D maybe TRBD1 (5 bases). The CDR3 loop spans 17 amino acids. Deletions cut 0 bases from V and 3 bases from J, with 15 bases between. The V gene's germline CDR1 is LGHNA and CDR2 YNFKEQ. In DNA form, the CDR3 reads TGTGCCAGCAGCCAAGAAAGACAGTCCGAAAACTACAATGAGCAGTTCTTC. This translates into CASSQERQSENYNEQFF.

This chain joins TRBV12-3 or TRBV12-4 and TRBJ1-2, with D possibly matching TRBD1 (5 bases). The length of the CDR3 is 12 residues. Trimming shortened V by 6 bases and J by 6 bases, and 11 bases separated the two germline ends. CDR3 amino acids: CASSRGRNGYTF. The CDR3 bases are TGTGCCAGCAGCCGGGGCAGGAATGGCTACACCTTC.

The chain uses TRBV5-6 and TRBJ1-2; 7 bases are shared with TRBD1. The CDR3 covers 16 residues. The germline CDR1 and CDR2 sequences are SGHDT and YYEEEE. Trimming at V came to 6 bases and at J to 1 base, leaving 12 bases not matched to a gene. The CDR3 region is CASTSTGQEFNYGYTF. The CDR3 region has the DNA TGTGCCAGCACATCGACAGGACAGGAGTTTAACTATGGCTACACCTTC. The variable domain in full, completed from reference TRBV5-6 and TRBJ1-2, reads DAGVTQSPTHLIKTRGQQVTLRCSPKSGHDTVSWYQQALGQGPQFIFQYYEEEERQRGNFPDRFSGHQFPNYSSELNVNALLLGDSALYLCASTSTGQEFNYGYTFGSGTRLTVV.

Ten or more counts support this clonotype. In DNA, the CDR3 is TGTGCCAGCAGAACCTGGACAGGGATGGGGCAGTACTTC. Translating it yields CASRTWTGMGQYF. This rearrangement joins TRBV6-5 to TRBJ2-7; 8 bases are a match to TRBD1. The trim removed 6 bases at V and 9 bases at J, leaving 10 bases unmatched. This CDR3 region has 13 residues. Germline-derived CDR1 and CDR2 are MNHEY and SVGAGI.

The chain carries TRBV5-1 and TRBJ1-3; 7 positions match TRBD1. Looked up from germline, CDR1 is SGHRS and CDR2 is YFSETQ. The CDR3 extends over 16 amino acids. With 4 bases clipped from V and 0 bases from J, the junction kept 7 bases outside the gene matches. CDR3 loop: CASSQLQGLSGNTIYF. CDR3 DNA sequence: TGCGCCAGCAGCCAGCTACAGGGGCTCTCTGGAAACACCATATATTTT.

In its sample, this clonotype was seen many times. This rearrangement joins TRBV12-3 or TRBV12-4 to TRBJ2-4; D perhaps matches TRBD2 (5 bases). V lost 4 bases and J 0 bases, leaving 16 bases between the germline ends. This CDR3 spans 17 amino acids. In DNA, the CDR3 is TGTGCCAGCAGTTACGGGGTCGACGTTCTAGCCAAAAACATTCAGTACTTC. This encodes CASSYGVDVLAKNIQYF.

The gene calls are TRBV5-1 and TRBJ2-1; 8 nucleotides align to TRBD2. The germline gives CDR1 SGHRS, CDR2 YFSETQ. Losses at the gene ends were 2 bases for V and 8 bases for J; bases not matched to a gene: 9. The CDR3 runs to 15 residues. The CDR3 region has the DNA TGCGCCAGCAGCTTTGCCCCCGGGGGGGCGGATGAGCAGTTCTTC. It encodes CASSFAPGGADEQFF.

This clonotype has just a few counts. The CDR3 loop is CASSLDAGVIDTQYF. The CDR3 region has the DNA TGTGCCAGCAGCTTAGATGCGGGAGTAATAGATACGCAGTATTTT. The chain recombines TRBV7-2 with TRBJ2-3; 7 bases agree with TRBD2. V lost 1 base to trimming and J lost 5 bases; unmatched junction nucleotides: 6. CDR3 size: 15 residues. CDR1 and CDR2 (germline): SGHTA, FQGNSA.

This clonotype was observed at least ten times. The chain joins TRBV12-3 or TRBV12-4 to TRBJ2-1; 10 bases map to TRBD2. CDR3 length: 16 residues. The trim removed 3 bases at V and 8 bases at J, leaving 10 bases unmatched. The CDR3 loop reads CASSLRAGGPRDEQFF. DNA of the CDR3: TGTGCCAGCAGTTTGAGAGCGGGGGGGCCGAGGGATGAGCAGTTCTTC.

V gene TRBV10-3 combines with J gene TRBJ2-5, with D possibly being TRBD1 (6 bases). In germline, CDR1 is ENHRY, CDR2 SYGVKD. The CDR3 is made up of 14 amino acids. Trimming pared 5 bases from V and 0 bases from J, leaving 10 bases between. The CDR3 spells CAISRGQDQETQYF. The CDR3 bases are TGTGCCATCAGTAGGGGACAAGACCAAGAGACCCAGTACTTC.

There are many counts of this clonotype. This chain links TRBV7-3 with TRBJ2-3, with a tentative D call TRBD1 (5 bases). CDR1 and CDR2 (germline): SGHTA, FQGTGA. Trimming removed 2 bases at V and 3 bases at J, with 9 bases between. The CDR3 is 14 residues long. DNA for the CDR3: TGTGCCAGCAGCTTAGGCCAGGGTACAGATACGCAGTATTTT. Translating it yields CASSLGQGTDTQYF. Together with reference TRBV7-3 and TRBJ2-3, the CDR3 gives the full variable domain: GAGVSQTPSNKVTEKGKYVELRCDPISGHTALYWYRQSLGQGPEFLIYFQGTGAADDSGLPNDRFFAVRPEGSVSTLKIQRTERGDSAVYLCASSLGQGTDTQYFGPGTRLTVL.

This clonotype was seen repeatedly, ten times or more. V is TRBV7-9 and J is TRBJ2-5; 11 bases match TRBD1. This CDR3 comprises 14 residues. Germline V lookup: CDR1 SEHNR, CDR2 FQNEAQ (reference sequence). J gave up 5 bases and V 5 bases, and 4 bases lay outside the gene matches. CDR3 in amino acids: CASSPDRGLETQYF. The CDR3 DNA reads TGTGCCAGCAGCCCGGACAGGGGGCTTGAGACCCAGTACTTC.

This clonotype was detected ten times or more. V usage is TRBV20-1 and J usage is TRBJ2-1; perhaps D is TRBD1 or TRBD2 (6 bases each). Germline CDR1 is DFQATT and CDR2 is SNEGSKA (reference sequence). The CDR3 runs to 12 residues. V dropped 4 bases and J dropped 10 bases, with 14 bases sitting between them. CDR3 DNA: TGCAGTGCTAAGAGGGGGGCACAAGAGCAGTTCTTC. It is translated as CSAKRGAQEQFF.

The rearrangement joins TRBV9 to TRBJ1-3; D is uncertain. Trimming cost V 4 bases and J 4 bases, with 15 bases left between them. Germline V gene lookup returns CDR1 SGDLS and CDR2 YYNGEE. The CDR3 has 15 amino acids. This CDR3 is CASSPGAGYGNTIYF. The CDR3 DNA reads TGTGCCAGCAGCCCAGGAGCCGGCTACGGAAACACCATATATTTT.

On this clonotype: It may be a read error: a sequence one base away is much more abundant. The chain is built from TRBV5-1 and TRBJ1-2; D unclear. The CDR3 is made up of 14 amino acids. V dropped 4 bases and J dropped 5 bases, with 15 bases sitting between them. The germline gives CDR1 SGHRS, CDR2 YFSETQ. CDR3 in DNA: TGCGCCAGCAGCGTCCACGATGGCACATATGGCTACACCTTC. Translating gives CASSVHDGTYGYTF.

Only a few counts were recorded for this clonotype. The chain links TRBV7-2 to TRBJ2-3, with 9 bases that match TRBD1. The CDR3 sequence is 15 residues long. V shed 2 bases and J 3 bases; nucleotides not matched to a gene: 3. CDR1 SGHTA and CDR2 FQGNSA come from the germline V gene. The CDR3 DNA reads as TGTGCCAGCAGCTTATCCGGGACAGGGACAGATACGCAGTATTTT. The encoded protein is CASSLSGTGTDTQYF.

This clonotype occurred many times. This chain uses TRBV7-2 with TRBJ2-7; 10 bases agree with TRBD2. The J segment lost 2 bases and the V segment lost 4 bases, leaving 2 bases of the junction unmatched. CDR1 is SGHTA, CDR2 FQGNSA, per germline. The CDR3 runs 14 residues. The DNA of the CDR3 is TGTGCCAGCAGCTCAGCGGGAGGGACCTACGAGCAGTACTTC. Its protein product is CASSSAGGTYEQYF. Drawing the rest from reference TRBV7-2 and TRBJ2-7, the complete variable domain is GAGVSQSPSNKVTEKGKDVELRCDPISGHTALYWYRQSLGQGLEFLIYFQGNSAPDKSGLPSDRFSAERTGGSVSTLTIQRTQQEDSAVYLCASSSAGGTYEQYFGPGTRLTVT.

This chain links TRBV5-1 with TRBJ2-1, with D possibly TRBD1 on 5 matching bases. The CDR3 loop spans 14 amino acids. CDR1 SGHRS and CDR2 YFSETQ come from the germline V gene. V lost 5 bases, J lost 7 bases, and 16 bases lay in between. CDR3 sequence (DNA): TGCGCCAGCAGACGTCAGGGAATGGGAAATGAGCAGTTCTTC. Protein product: CASRRQGMGNEQFF.

The sample holds many counts of this clonotype. The genes are TRBV29-1 and TRBJ2-1; TRBD2 might be the D (5 bases). The CDR3 consists of 14 residues. CDR1 is SQVTM and CDR2 is ANQGSEA in the germline V gene. V was cut by 7 bases and J by 6 bases, with 19 bases left in between. The CDR3 DNA reads as TGCAGCGCCCCGGGGTTGGGGTTGGGCAATGAGCAGTTCTTC. Translated: CSAPGLGLGNEQFF.

This clonotype was recorded many times. J is TRBJ2-3 and V is TRBV5-1; 9 bases fit TRBD2. The V gene's germline CDR1 is SGHRS and CDR2 YFSETQ. This CDR3 contains 16 residues. V lost 4 bases and J lost 1; bases outside the gene matches: 7. The CDR3 is CASSPSIAGGTDTQYF. DNA of the CDR3: TGCGCCAGCAGCCCCTCGATAGCGGGGGGCACAGATACGCAGTATTTT.

This clonotype was seen repeatedly, ten times or more. The V call is TRBV30, the J call TRBJ1-6; no firm D call. The CDR3 contains 16 residues. Trimming took 0 bases from V and 5 from J, leaving 14 bases between them. Germline V gives CDR1 GTSNPN, CDR2 SVGIG (reference sequence). This chain's CDR3 is CAWSVQVIGNNSPLHF. CDR3 bases: TGTGCCTGGAGTGTTCAGGTTATTGGAAATAATTCACCCCTCCACTTT. Based on the CDR3 plus reference TRBV30 and TRBJ1-6, the full variable domain is SQTIHQWPATLVQPVGSPLSLECTVEGTSNPNLYWYRQAAGRGLQLLFYSVGIGQISSEVPQNLSASRPQDRQFILSSKKLLLSDSGFYLCAWSVQVIGNNSPLHFGNGTRLTVT.

This clonotype was seen at least ten times. The rearrangement uses TRBV12-3 or TRBV12-4 and TRBJ1-1; 10 positions agree with TRBD1. V gave up 6 bases and J gave up 7 bases; unmatched junction bases: 11. The CDR3 is 15 residues long. CDR3 loop: CASRTPGTGAGEAFF. CDR3 nucleotide sequence: TGTGCCAGCAGGACCCCCGGGACAGGGGCAGGTGAAGCTTTCTTT.

The chain couples TRBV20-1 to TRBJ2-1, with 11 nucleotides matching TRBD2. V was clipped by 6 bases and J by 8 bases; unmatched bases: 12. CDR1 DFQATT and CDR2 SNEGSKA come from the germline V gene (reference sequence). This CDR3 contains 15 residues. This chain's CDR3 is CSAQRLAGLGDEQFF. The CDR3 coding sequence is TGCAGTGCCCAGAGACTAGCGGGATTGGGGGATGAGCAGTTCTTC.

This clonotype turned up a few times. The chain has TRBV18 and TRBJ2-2; no clear D. With 2 bases removed from V and 1 base from J, the gap between germline ends came to 8 bases. CDR1 is KGHSH, CDR2 LQKENI, per germline. There are 15 residues in the CDR3. CDR3 sequence reads: CASSPVVGNTGELFF. The DNA for the CDR3 is TGTGCCAGCTCACCAGTTGTCGGGAACACCGGGGAGCTGTTTTTT.

This clonotype has at least ten counts. This rearrangement joins TRBV20-1 to TRBJ2-3; 10 positions agree with TRBD1. This CDR3 contains 14 residues. Germline-derived CDR1 and CDR2 are DFQATT and SNEGSKA (reference sequence). V lost 6 bases to trimming and J lost 4 bases; unmatched junction nucleotides: 7. The CDR3: CSATGTGAPDTQYF. The CDR3, as DNA: TGCAGTGCCACCGGGACAGGGGCCCCAGATACGCAGTATTTT.

This clonotype was detected ten times or more. The chain couples TRBV12-3 or TRBV12-4 to TRBJ1-2; D not resolved. CDR3 size: 13 residues. V was shortened by 5 bases and J by 2 bases, with 9 bases between the two germline ends. The CDR3 DNA reads as TGTGCCAGCAGTCCCCAGGAAAACTATGGCTACACCTTC. This sequence encodes CASSPQENYGYTF.

This clonotype was picked up many times. V and J are TRBV12-3 or TRBV12-4 and TRBJ1-3; D not certain. This CDR3 contains 17 residues. Trimming cost V 4 bases and J 2 bases, with 18 bases left between them. CDR3 sequence (DNA): TGTGCCAGCAGTTCCCAGGTAGGAGGCTCCGCTGGAAACACCATATATTTT. Residues: CASSSQVGGSAGNTIYF.

Many counts were recorded for this clonotype. The V and J genes are TRBV7-9 and TRBJ2-7; 9 bases agree with TRBD2. The V gene end was trimmed by 5 bases and the J gene end by 6 bases; junction bases not matched to a gene: 8. The germline V gene has CDR1 SEHNR and CDR2 FQNEAQ (reference sequence). The CDR3 is 14 amino acids. The CDR3 spells CASSQGAGGTEQYF. The CDR3 nucleotides are TGTGCCAGCAGCCAGGGAGCGGGAGGAACCGAGCAGTACTTC.

This clonotype was recorded many times. The chain combines TRBV6-5 with TRBJ1-1; 7 positions agree with TRBD1. The CDR3 is made up of 14 amino acids. Unmatched junction bases numbered 10, after V lost 5 bases and J lost 7 bases. Germline assignment: CDR1 MNHEY and CDR2 SVGAGI. The CDR3 here is CASSKTGARGEAFF. CDR3 DNA sequence: TGTGCCAGCAGTAAAACAGGGGCCAGGGGTGAAGCTTTCTTT.

This clonotype was observed a few times. CDR3: CASSQDRERYGYTF. Here the CDR3 DNA reads TGTGCCAGCAGCCAAGATAGGGAACGCTATGGCTACACCTTC. The chain recombines TRBV4-2 with TRBJ1-2; D is unclear. Germline CDR1 and CDR2: LGHNA and YNFKEQ. There are 14 residues in the CDR3. V was clipped by 0 bases and J by 4 bases, with 9 bases between them.